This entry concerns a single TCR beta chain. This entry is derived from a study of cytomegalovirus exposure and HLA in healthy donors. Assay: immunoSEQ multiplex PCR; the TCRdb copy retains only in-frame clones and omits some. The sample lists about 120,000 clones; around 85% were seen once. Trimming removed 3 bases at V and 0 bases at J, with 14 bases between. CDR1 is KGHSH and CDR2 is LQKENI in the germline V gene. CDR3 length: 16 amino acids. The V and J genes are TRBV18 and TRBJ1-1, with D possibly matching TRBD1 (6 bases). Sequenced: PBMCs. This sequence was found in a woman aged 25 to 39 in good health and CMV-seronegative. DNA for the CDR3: TGTGCCAGCTCACCGGCGGGGGGCGCTTTGAACACTGAAGCTTTCTTT. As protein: CASSPAGGALNTEAFF. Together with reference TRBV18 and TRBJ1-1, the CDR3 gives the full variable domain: NAGVMQNPRHLVRRRGQEARLRCSPMKGHSHVYWYRQLPEEGLKFMVYLQKENIIDESGMPKERFSAEFPKEGPSILRIQQVVRGDSAAYFCASSPAGGALNTEAFFGQGTRLTVV.